Listed here is a single T cell receptor (beta chain). Trimming removed 6 bases from V and 7 bases from J; junction bases left unmatched: 12. The CDR3 loop spans 15 amino acids. The germline gives CDR1 MDHEN, CDR2 SYDVKM. Per the authors' pipeline: How many nucleated cells were present was estimated from reference gene primer amplification. Sequencing was performed with immunoSEQ multiplex PCR; in TCRdb, only in-frame clones are kept and a portion is missing. That table gives V, J and clone size, and the DNA gave D and trimming. This repertoire shows tens of thousands of clones, about 89% found once; its top ten account for approximately 15%. These data belong to a study of blood T cell repertoires in COVID-19. Across the whole study: Both acute and convalescent COVID-19 samples were obtained from the United States, Italy and Spain. The analysed material was cDNA or gDNA that came from T cells, B-cell-depleted T cells, or PBMCs.

This chain links TRBV28 with TRBJ1-5, with 7 bases lining up with TRBD1. The sequence came from a man between 65 and 79 years old with active or convalescent COVID-19. Sequenced input: peripheral blood. CDR3 amino acids: CASRPDRDQLQPQHF. The DNA for the CDR3 is TGTGCCAGCAGACCTGACAGGGACCAATTGCAGCCCCAGCATTTT.